What follows is one T cell receptor (beta chain) and its context. Its matching antigen is unknown. The data were obtained in a study of siplizumab effects on memory and regulatory T cells. Regarding the study as a whole: Naive or memory phenotype was unassignable for roughly 80-96% of proliferating CD4+ or CD8+ clones. It was never confirmed that proliferating Tregs from siplizumab cultures were suppressive.

With 2 bases clipped from V and 4 bases from J, the junction kept 8 bases outside the gene matches. Looked up from germline, CDR1 is MDHEN and CDR2 is SYDVKM. The CDR3 is 19 residues long. Only in-frame clones appear in the TCRdb table, and some are missing; sequencing was by immunoSEQ multiplex PCR. The sample shows some 99,000 clones, just over 90% of them seen only once. The chain combines TRBV28 with TRBJ2-1; 16 bases fit TRBD2. The source material was Tregs sorted from blood. The source is a human donor in good health. The CDR3 loop reads CASSLSGTSGRAPYNEQFF. The CDR3 DNA is TGTGCCAGCAGTTTAAGTGGGACTAGCGGGAGGGCCCCTTACAATGAGCAGTTCTTC.